Sequencing of this T cell receptor beta chain was carried out in a study of blood T cell repertoires in COVID-19. TCRdb keeps only in-frame clones here, not all; method: immunoSEQ multiplex PCR. The sample shows under 250,000 clones, 70% to 85% of them seen only once. J was trimmed by 8 bases and V by 5 bases; bases with no gene match: 7. CDR3 length: 14 residues. Germline lookup yields CDR1 LNHDA and CDR2 SQIVND (reference sequence). This clonotype was obtained from a man between 60 and 75 years old who had recovered from COVID-19. The material sequenced was PBMCs or T cells enriched from blood (not recorded which). This sequence joins TRBV19 and TRBJ1-5; 9 bases fit TRBD1. The CDR3 protein is CASSARDREEPQHF. The CDR3 coding sequence is TGTGCCAGTAGTGCCCGGGACAGGGAGGAGCCCCAGCATTTT. The variable domain in full, with the rest retrieved from reference TRBV19 and TRBJ1-5, is DGGITQSPKYLFRKEGQNVTLSCEQNLNHDAMYWYRQDPGQGLRLIYYSQIVNDFQKGDIAEGYSVSREKKESFPLTVTSAQKNPTAFYLCASSARDREEPQHFGDGTRLSIL.